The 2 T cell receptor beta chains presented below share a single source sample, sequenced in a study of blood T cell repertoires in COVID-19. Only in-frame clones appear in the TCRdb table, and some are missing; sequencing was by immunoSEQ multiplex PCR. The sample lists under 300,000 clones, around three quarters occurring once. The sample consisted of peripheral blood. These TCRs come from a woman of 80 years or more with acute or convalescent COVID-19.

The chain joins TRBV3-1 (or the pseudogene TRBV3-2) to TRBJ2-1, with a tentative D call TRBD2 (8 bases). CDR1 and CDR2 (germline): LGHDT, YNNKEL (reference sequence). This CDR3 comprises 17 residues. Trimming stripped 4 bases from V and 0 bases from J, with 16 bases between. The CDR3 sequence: CASSRTTGTSSYNEQFF. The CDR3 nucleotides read TGTGCCAGCAGCCGAACGACAGGGACTAGCTCCTACAATGAGCAGTTCTTC.

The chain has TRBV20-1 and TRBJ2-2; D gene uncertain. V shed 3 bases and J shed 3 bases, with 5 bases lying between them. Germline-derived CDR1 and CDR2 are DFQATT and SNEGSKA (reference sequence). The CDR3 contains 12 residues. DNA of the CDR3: TGCAGTGCTAGTTCCGACACCGGGGAGCTGTTTTTT. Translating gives CSASSDTGELFF.